One sample yielded the 11 T cell receptor beta chains listed below, sequenced in a study of shared clonotypes between healthy human individuals. Only in-frame clones appear in the TCRdb table, and some are missing; sequencing was by immunoSEQ multiplex PCR. The table shows about 1.4 million clones, with 95% to 97% occurring only once. The sample taken for sequencing was naive CD4+ T cells sorted from blood. Specified subset: CD45RA+ positively selected. The origin of the receptors is a man aged 30-40 years in good health.

This rearrangement joins TRBV15 to TRBJ2-1; 7 bases match TRBD2. The CDR3 is 16 residues long. Germline-derived CDR1 and CDR2 are LNHNV and YYDKDF (reference sequence). V shed 1 base, J shed 10 bases, and the junction held 13 bases outside the gene matches. The CDR3 loop is CATSRGGLADPREQFF. In DNA, the CDR3 is TGTGCCACCAGCAGAGGAGGGCTAGCGGACCCTAGAGAGCAGTTCTTC. The whole variable domain, remainder taken from reference TRBV15 and TRBJ2-1, is DAMVIQNPRYQVTQFGKPVTLSCSQTLNHNVMYWYQQKSSQAPKLLFHYYDKDFNNEADTPDNFQSRRPNTSFCFLDIRSPGLGDTAMYLCATSRGGLADPREQFFGPGTRLTVL.

This chain connects TRBV7-9 to TRBJ2-4, with a weak D call TRBD2 (6 bases). Per germline, CDR1 SEHNR and CDR2 FQNEAQ (reference sequence). The CDR3 covers 14 residues. V shed 3 bases and J shed 4 bases, with 10 bases lying between them. CDR3 nucleotides: TGTGCCAGCAGCTTGGGGGGTGGAAAAAACATTCAGTACTTC. Translating it yields CASSLGGGKNIQYF.

This chain uses TRBV6-6 with TRBJ2-7; 10 bases fit TRBD2. CDR3 size: 16 residues. Per the germline V gene, CDR1 is MNHNY and CDR2 is SVGAGI (reference sequence). The J segment lost 3 bases and the V segment lost 4 bases, leaving 9 bases of the junction unmatched. The CDR3 DNA is TGTGCCAGCAGTTTCGGTGGGTCTAGCGGGGGCTACGAGCAGTACTTC. Protein product: CASSFGGSSGGYEQYF.

This chain joins TRBV7-9 and TRBJ1-5; TRBD1 is a possible D gene (5 bases). The length of the CDR3 is 14 residues. V was trimmed by 4 bases and J by 9 bases, leaving 16 bases between them. The V gene's germline CDR1 is SEHNR and CDR2 FQNEAQ (reference sequence). The CDR3: CASSSDSLWRPQHF. The CDR3 nucleotides are TGTGCCAGCAGCTCCGACAGTTTATGGAGGCCCCAGCATTTT. Combining the CDR3 with reference TRBV7-9 and TRBJ1-5 gives the whole variable domain DTGVSQNPRHKITKRGQNVTFRCDPISEHNRLYWYRQTLGQGPEFLTYFQNEAQLEKSRLLSDRFSAERPKGSFSTLEIQRTEQGDSAMYLCASSSDSLWRPQHFGDGTRLSIL.

With respect to this clone: Other DNA sequences in this sample translate to the same CDR3. The genes are TRBV28 and TRBJ1-2; D unclear. CDR1 MDHEN and CDR2 SYDVKM come from the germline V gene. CDR3 length equals 13 residues. The V and J ends lost 3 bases and 4 bases respectively, with 9 bases between them. CDR3 sequence reads: CASSFPLFYGYTF. CDR3 in DNA: TGTGCCAGCAGTTTCCCCCTATTCTATGGCTACACCTTC.

The gene calls are TRBV19 and TRBJ2-6; unclear D gene. Trimming stripped 3 bases from V and 0 bases from J, with 15 bases between. There are 18 residues in the CDR3. Germline V gene sequence: CDR1 LNHDA, CDR2 SQIVND (reference sequence). Here the CDR3 reads CASSIKGLIVSGANVLTF. The CDR3 DNA sequence: TGTGCCAGTAGTATCAAAGGTCTTATCGTCTCTGGGGCCAACGTCCTGACTTTC.

The chain employs TRBV2 and TRBJ1-1; TRBD1 matches at 10 bases. The CDR3 is 13 residues long. The J segment lost 11 bases and the V segment lost 7 bases, leaving 10 bases of the junction unmatched. Germline V lookup: CDR1 SNHLY, CDR2 FYNNEI. The CDR3 DNA is TGTGCCAGCACAGGGACAGGGGACTCTATCGCTTTCTTT. Its protein is CASTGTGDSIAFF. Full variable domain (rest looked up from reference TRBV2 and TRBJ1-1): EPEVTQTPSHQVTQMGQEVILRCVPISNHLYFYWYRQILGQKVEFLVSFYNNEISEKSEIFDDQFSVERPDGSNFTLKIRSTKLEDSAMYFCASTGTGDSIAFFGQGTRLTVV.

The genes are TRBV5-1 and TRBJ2-1; 9 bases map to TRBD2. V trimming: 1 base; J trimming: 4 bases; junction bases outside the gene matches: 6. CDR1 is SGHRS, CDR2 YFSETQ, per germline. The CDR3 runs to 16 residues. CDR3 residues: CASSLSAGGIYNEQFF. CDR3 in DNA: TGCGCCAGCAGCTTGTCGGCGGGAGGGATTTACAATGAGCAGTTCTTC.

The CDR3 sequence is CASSGLADYEQYF. The CDR3 nucleotides read TGCGCCAGCAGTGGACTAGCCGACTACGAGCAGTACTTC. This chain joins TRBV10-1 and TRBJ2-7; 7 bases align to TRBD2. V lost 4 bases, J lost 3 bases, and 3 bases stayed unmatched. The germline CDR1 and CDR2 sequences are WNHNN and SYGVQD (reference sequence). The CDR3 runs to 13 residues.

In DNA, the CDR3 is TGCGCCAGCAGCCCCCAAGCGGGAGTCAAGGACGAGCAGTACTTC. This gives the protein CASSPQAGVKDEQYF. V gene TRBV5-1 combines with J gene TRBJ2-7; 8 nucleotides align to TRBD2. V shed 4 bases and J 5 bases; nucleotides not matched to a gene: 11. Germline V lookup: CDR1 SGHRS, CDR2 YFSETQ. The CDR3 contains 15 residues.

The V call is TRBV28, the J call TRBJ2-1; 8 nucleotides align to TRBD2. V dropped 6 bases and J dropped 1; count of bases not matched to a gene: 8. Germline assignment: CDR1 MDHEN and CDR2 SYDVKM. The CDR3 consists of 16 residues. This chain's CDR3 is CASRQPGGGSYNEQFF. CDR3 in DNA: TGTGCCAGCAGACAGCCGGGGGGGGGATCCTACAATGAGCAGTTCTTC.